These 26 T cell receptor beta chains share one sample of origin, sequenced in a study of shared clonotypes between healthy human individuals. Measured with immunoSEQ multiplex PCR; TCRdb has only the in-frame clones, and not every one. The top ten hold roughly 0.13% of the sample, which has some 2.1 million clones, approximately 95% seen once. The sample taken for sequencing was naive CD4+ T cells sorted from blood. Documented subset: CD45RA+ positively selected. These receptors were taken from a man between 18 and 35 years old in good health.

This chain connects TRBV5-1 to TRBJ1-1; D is undetermined. V was pared by 1 base and J by 1 base, with 8 bases between. This CDR3 comprises 14 residues. Germline V gene sequence: CDR1 SGHRS, CDR2 YFSETQ. The CDR3 DNA sequence: TGCGCCAGCAGCTTGAATCCAGGGAACACTGAAGCTTTCTTT. Translating it yields CASSLNPGNTEAFF.

The chain combines TRBV7-2 with TRBJ1-1; weak D call: TRBD1 (5 bases). From germline, CDR1 is SGHTA and CDR2 FQGNSA. The V end lost 5 bases, the J end lost 7 bases, and 20 bases lay between the germline ends. The CDR3 spans 15 residues. The CDR3 protein is CASSLTGFVGGEAFF. The CDR3 DNA reads as TGTGCCAGCAGCCTGACGGGCTTCGTGGGGGGTGAAGCTTTCTTT.

In DNA, the CDR3 is TGTGCCAGCAGTGAATGGGTAGGGGCATTGTTTTTT. Protein: CASSEWVGALFF. The genes are TRBV6-1 and TRBJ1-4; TRBD1 is a possible D gene (5 bases). Germline V gene lookup returns CDR1 MNHNS and CDR2 SASEGT. The length of the CDR3 is 12 residues. V was pared by 2 bases and J by 15 bases, with 13 bases between.

This clone was seen only once. V is TRBV9 and J is TRBJ2-2, with D uncertain. Germline CDR1 reads SGDLS; CDR2 reads YYNGEE. Trimming took off 3 bases at V and 0 bases at J, with 12 bases between the two ends. The CDR3 covers 16 residues. The CDR3 region is CASSDGPTPNTGELFF. In DNA, the CDR3 is TGTGCCAGCAGCGACGGACCCACCCCGAACACCGGGGAGCTGTTTTTT.

This chain links TRBV5-6 with TRBJ1-1; D is perhaps TRBD1 (5 bases). Germline V CDR1 and CDR2: SGHDT, YYEEEE. Trimming removed 2 bases at V and 11 bases at J, with 13 bases between. There are 12 residues in the CDR3. CDR3 sequence (DNA): TGTGCCAGCAGCTTTGGGGCCCTGTGGGCTTTCTTT. It translates to CASSFGALWAFF.

The chain is built from TRBV6-5 and TRBJ1-5; TRBD1 agrees at 7 bases. Germline-derived CDR1 and CDR2 are MNHEY and SVGAGI. This CDR3 has 15 amino acids. Unmatched junction bases numbered 10, after V lost 4 bases and J lost 7 bases. CDR3 sequence reads: CASSSQGVSGQPQHF. The CDR3 nucleotides are TGTGCCAGCAGTTCCCAGGGGGTCTCGGGGCAGCCCCAGCATTTT.

This clone has a single count. V usage is TRBV7-9 and J usage is TRBJ2-7; D possibly corresponds to TRBD2 (5 bases). The CDR3 has 15 residues. V was trimmed by 0 bases and J by 2 bases, leaving 11 bases between them. The germline V gene has CDR1 SEHNR and CDR2 FQNEAQ (reference sequence). The CDR3 bases are TGTGCCAGCAGCTTAGCGGCTGACGGGGCCTACGAGCAGTACTTC. Protein: CASSLAADGAYEQYF.

The chain employs TRBV12-5 and TRBJ2-7; 8 nucleotides line up with TRBD2. The CDR3 consists of 14 residues. Germline CDR1 reads LGHNT; CDR2 reads FRNRAP. J gave up 7 bases and V 8 bases, and 13 bases lay outside the gene matches. The CDR3 DNA follows: TGTGCTAGTCGCATGGATGCGGGAGGTGGGGAGCAGTACTTC. Its protein is CASRMDAGGGEQYF.

The J gene is TRBJ1-2, the V gene TRBV28; D perhaps matches TRBD1 (6 bases). Trimming took 5 bases from V and 2 from J, leaving 24 bases between them. This CDR3 is 18 amino acids long. In germline, CDR1 is MDHEN, CDR2 SYDVKM. The CDR3 region is CASSIGARGGNGNYGYTF. The CDR3 region has the DNA TGTGCCAGCAGTATAGGGGCCAGGGGTGGAAATGGGAACTATGGCTACACCTTC.

This chain connects TRBV30 to TRBJ2-3; TRBD2 aligns across 7 bases. After removal of 3 bases from V and 4 bases from J, the junction contained 7 bases not matched to a gene. CDR3 length equals 14 residues. The germline V gene encodes CDR1 GTSNPN and CDR2 SVGIG (reference sequence). The CDR3 DNA reads as TGTGCCTGGAGCCCGGGGCTAGCGGCAGATACGCAGTATTTT. Translating it yields CAWSPGLAADTQYF. Based on the CDR3 plus reference TRBV30 and TRBJ2-3, the full variable domain is SQTIHQWPATLVQPVGSPLSLECTVEGTSNPNLYWYRQAAGRGLQLLFYSVGIGQISSEVPQNLSASRPQDRQFILSSKKLLLSDSGFYLCAWSPGLAADTQYFGPGTRLTVL.

The chain uses TRBV6-6 and TRBJ1-3; unclear D gene. The CDR3 covers 14 residues. Between the trimmed V and J ends, which lost 4 bases and 0 bases, there was a span of 7 bases. In germline, CDR1 is MNHNY, CDR2 SVGAGI (reference sequence). The CDR3, as DNA: TGTGCCAGCAGTTTCACTGCCTCTGGAAACACCATATATTTT. The encoded protein is CASSFTASGNTIYF.

This chain uses TRBV13 with TRBJ2-5; D gene ambiguous. Germline lookup yields CDR1 PRHDT and CDR2 FYEKMQ (reference sequence). V dropped 5 bases and J dropped 3 bases, with 10 bases sitting between them. This CDR3 has 13 amino acids. The CDR3 spells CASSARTKETQYF. The CDR3 nucleotides are TGTGCCAGCAGCGCGCGAACTAAAGAGACCCAGTACTTC.

The V and J genes are TRBV10-1 and TRBJ2-2, with TRBD2 matching over 7 bases. CDR1 WNHNN and CDR2 SYGVQD come from the germline V gene (reference sequence). V was pared by 4 bases and J by 8 bases, with 7 bases of the junction left unmatched. There are 14 residues in the CDR3. CDR3 DNA: TGCGCCAGCAGTGTTGCCGGGGGGTCTGGGGAGCTGTTTTTT. It yields the protein CASSVAGGSGELFF.

About this clone: The sample holds other DNA sequences that translate to the same CDR3. The chain has TRBV5-1 and TRBJ1-5; 10 bases fit TRBD1. Germline V lookup: CDR1 SGHRS, CDR2 YFSETQ. V was pared by 4 bases and J by 1 base, with 5 bases of the junction left unmatched. The CDR3 length is 16 residues. For the CDR3, the DNA is TGCGCCAGCAGCCCCGGGACAGGGGCGAGCAATCAGCCCCAGCATTTT. This encodes CASSPGTGASNQPQHF. The full variable domain, rest sourced from reference TRBV5-1 and TRBJ1-5, is KAGVTQTPRYLIKTRGQQVTLSCSPISGHRSVSWYQQTPGQGLQFLFEYFSETQRNKGNFPGRFSGRQFSNSRSEMNVSTLELGDSALYLCASSPGTGASNQPQHFGDGTRLSIL.

The J gene is TRBJ1-4, the V gene TRBV19, with TRBD1 as a possible D gene (5 bases). With 5 bases removed from V and 0 bases from J, the gap between germline ends came to 13 bases. The CDR3 extends over 16 amino acids. The germline V gene has CDR1 LNHDA and CDR2 SQIVND (reference sequence). The CDR3 loop reads CASSATAGSTNEKLFF. CDR3 coding DNA: TGTGCCAGTAGTGCGACAGCTGGTTCAACTAATGAAAAACTGTTTTTT.

V and J are TRBV2 and TRBJ2-5, with 7 bases lining up with TRBD1. V shed 5 bases, J shed 5 bases, and the junction held 8 bases outside the gene matches. The CDR3 runs to 14 residues. Germline CDR1 reads SNHLY; CDR2 reads FYNNEI. The CDR3 spells CASSLDRVGETQYF. Here the CDR3 DNA reads TGTGCCAGCAGTTTAGACAGGGTCGGGGAGACCCAGTACTTC.

The chain links TRBV5-1 to TRBJ1-2; TRBD1 aligns across 8 bases. The ends lost 7 bases at V and 0 bases at J; junction bases unmatched: 8. The CDR3 loop spans 15 amino acids. CDR1 is SGHRS, CDR2 YFSETQ, per germline. CDR3: CASRPDRGANYGYTF. The CDR3 nucleotides are TGCGCCAGCCGGCCCGACAGGGGAGCTAACTATGGCTACACCTTC.

The J gene is TRBJ1-1, the V gene TRBV6-1, with D hard to call. The V gene lost 2 bases and the J gene lost 0 bases, with 10 bases spanning the gap. This CDR3 has 15 amino acids. Germline V gene sequence: CDR1 MNHNS, CDR2 SASEGT. CDR3 region: CASSEKRLMNTEAFF. The CDR3 DNA reads TGTGCCAGCAGTGAAAAGAGATTAATGAACACTGAAGCTTTCTTT.

The J gene is TRBJ1-2, the V gene TRBV7-9; D gene unclear. The V and J ends lost 5 bases and 8 bases respectively, with 21 bases between them. The CDR3 extends over 15 amino acids. Germline CDR1 and CDR2: SEHNR and FQNEAQ (reference sequence). Here the CDR3 reads CASSPNPRQARGYTF. Written as DNA, the CDR3 is TGTGCCAGCAGCCCGAACCCGCGGCAGGCGCGGGGCTACACCTTC.

The CDR3 spells CASSLQTGLPYNEQFF. CDR3 DNA sequence: TGTGCCAGCAGTCTCCAGACAGGTCTCCCTTACAATGAGCAGTTCTTC. The chain uses TRBV6-6 and TRBJ2-1, with D perhaps TRBD1 (6 bases). Trimming left V 5 bases short and J 4 bases short, with 18 bases between. Germline assignment: CDR1 MNHNY and CDR2 SVGAGI (reference sequence). The CDR3 has 16 residues.

Only one count was recorded for this clone. The chain carries TRBV7-2 and TRBJ2-4; TRBD1 is a possible D gene (8 bases). This CDR3 spans 16 amino acids. CDR1 and CDR2 (germline): SGHTA, FQGNSA. Between the trimmed V and J ends, which lost 6 bases and 0 bases, there was a span of 15 bases. The CDR3 nucleotides read TGTGCCAGCAGGATACAGGGGGAGGGAGCCAAAAACATTCAGTACTTC. Encoded protein: CASRIQGEGAKNIQYF.

This clone was seen only once. The rearrangement uses TRBV10-1 and TRBJ2-7, with D possibly matching TRBD2 (5 bases). The CDR3 runs 14 residues. Germline V lookup: CDR1 WNHNN, CDR2 SYGVQD (reference sequence). V dropped 0 bases and J dropped 5 bases, with 11 bases sitting between them. The chain's CDR3 is CASSESNGRNEQYF. The CDR3 coding sequence is TGCGCCAGCAGTGAGTCGAATGGGAGAAACGAGCAGTACTTC.

The gene calls are TRBV30 and TRBJ1-1; 9 bases agree with TRBD1. Germline values: CDR1 GTSNPN, CDR2 SVGIG (reference sequence). The trim removed 0 bases at V and 1 base at J, leaving 15 bases unmatched. The CDR3 runs 19 residues. The CDR3 DNA reads TGTGCCTGGAGTGTACGGGGACCGAGACAGGGGGGTAAGAACACTGAAGCTTTCTTT. Translation gives CAWSVRGPRQGGKNTEAFF.

With regard to this clone: The sample holds other DNA sequences that translate to the same CDR3. V gene TRBV2 combines with J gene TRBJ2-7; 11 nucleotides align to TRBD1. Germline assignment: CDR1 SNHLY and CDR2 FYNNEI. There are 14 residues in the CDR3. With 4 bases clipped from V and 4 bases from J, the junction kept 3 bases outside the gene matches. CDR3 loop: CASSVGQGAYEQYF. DNA for the CDR3: TGTGCCAGCAGTGTCGGACAGGGGGCATACGAGCAGTACTTC.

The chain couples TRBV7-3 to TRBJ1-2; 7 nucleotides line up with TRBD1. V trimming: 9 bases; J trimming: 8 bases; junction bases outside the gene matches: 21. Germline loops: CDR1 SGHTA, CDR2 FQGTGA. The CDR3 consists of 16 residues. This CDR3 reads CASSEGGAPWGGGYTF. CDR3 nucleotides: TGTGCCAGTTCCGAAGGGGGCGCGCCCTGGGGAGGAGGCTACACCTTC. The entire variable domain, with the rest obtained from reference TRBV7-3 and TRBJ1-2, is as follows: GAGVSQTPSNKVTEKGKYVELRCDPISGHTALYWYRQSLGQGPEFLIYFQGTGAADDSGLPNDRFFAVRPEGSVSTLKIQRTERGDSAVYLCASSEGGAPWGGGYTFGSGTRLTVV.

The chain combines TRBV5-8 with TRBJ2-2, with TRBD1 as a possible D gene (6 bases). V was pared by 5 bases and J by 6 bases, with 11 bases between. The germline CDR1 and CDR2 sequences are SGHTS and YDEGEE. The CDR3 sequence is 13 residues long. CDR3 residues: CASRQGFAGELFF. CDR3 nucleotide sequence: TGTGCCAGCAGACAGGGTTTTGCCGGGGAGCTGTTTTTT.